The next 6 T cell receptor beta chains were all read from a single sample in a study of blood T cell repertoires in COVID-19. Profiling relied on immunoSEQ multiplex PCR, and the TCRdb table lists in-frame clones only, not all of them. The sample includes 50,000 to 70,000 clones, roughly 83% of them seen just once. Sequenced input: peripheral blood. The receptor set was obtained from a man between 65 and 85 years old with active COVID-19.

This clone turned up a few times. This chain connects TRBV29-1 to TRBJ2-7, with 10 bases fitting TRBD1. Germline loops: CDR1 SQVTM, CDR2 ANQGSEA. This CDR3 comprises 14 residues. The junction had 12 bases not matched to a gene; V was cut back by 7 bases and J by 6 bases. The CDR3 coding sequence is TGCAGCGCCTTCCGGGACAGGGGCAGTTCCGAGCAGTACTTC. It specifies CSAFRDRGSSEQYF.

V and J are TRBV5-1 and TRBJ2-7; possible D gene TRBD1, 6 bases. In germline, CDR1 is SGHRS, CDR2 YFSETQ. The CDR3 length is 14 residues. V was trimmed by 3 bases and J by 0 bases, leaving 10 bases between them. CDR3 sequence reads: CASSSGTYSYEQYF. DNA of the CDR3: TGCGCCAGCAGCTCCGGGACATACTCCTACGAGCAGTACTTC.

In DNA form, the CDR3 reads TGTGCCAGCTCACCGGGGACAGGGGCAGGGGCCAACGTCCTGACTTTC. It specifies CASSPGTGAGANVLTF. V and J are TRBV18 and TRBJ2-6, with TRBD1 matching over 10 bases. Germline CDR1 and CDR2: KGHSH and LQKENI. The CDR3 has 16 amino acids. V gave up 3 bases and J gave up 4 bases; unmatched junction bases: 3.

This chain connects TRBV15 to TRBJ2-6, with 10 bases matching TRBD1. V dropped 0 bases and J dropped 2; count of bases not matched to a gene: 4. Per germline, CDR1 LNHNV and CDR2 YYDKDF (reference sequence). This CDR3 contains 18 residues. The CDR3 bases are TGTGCCACCAGCAGAGACCGGACAGGGGGTACTGGGGCCAACGTCCTGACTTTC. Translation gives CATSRDRTGGTGANVLTF.

This CDR3 is CASSPLVETQYF. As DNA, the CDR3 is TGCGCCAGCAGCCCACTCGTGGAGACCCAGTACTTC. The chain carries TRBV4-3 and TRBJ2-5; D unresolved. Per the germline V gene, CDR1 is LGHNA and CDR2 is YSLEER. This CDR3 has 12 residues. The V and J ends lost 4 bases and 5 bases respectively, with 8 bases between them.

The chain recombines TRBV6-1 with TRBJ2-7; a weak D match, TRBD1 (5 bases). V was cut by 0 bases and J by 3 bases, with 15 bases left in between. Germline V gene sequence: CDR1 MNHNS, CDR2 SASEGT. CDR3 length: 16 amino acids. The CDR3 is CASSEAGGEQGYEQYF. CDR3 in DNA: TGTGCCAGCAGTGAAGCGGGCGGCGAGCAGGGCTACGAGCAGTACTTC.